This is a list of T cell receptor beta chains from one sample in a study of early T cells in non-severe SARS-CoV-2 infection. TCRdb re-called the 5' RACE reads with MiXCR, one entry per CDR3 protein. The sample lists approximately 60,000 distinct CDR3 sequences, roughly 9% seen once, with around 15% in the top ten. The material was whole blood, obtained at baseline. The receptors stem from an adult who was a healthcare worker with PCR-confirmed SARS-CoV-2 infection or an uninfected control (not recorded which). CDR3s include the opening cysteine and the closing phenylalanine or tryptophan. Each record gives: clone size, J gene, D gene, V gene, CDR3 DNA, CDR3 protein. A D gene is named only where the DNA matches it firmly. Only some rows state a clone size, as once, few, many or a class for expanded clones.

.	TRBJ2-2	TRBD1	TRBV10-1	TGCGCCAGCTCTGAGACAGGGGGCTTTAACACCGGGGAGCTGTTTTTT	CASSETGGFNTGELFF
many	TRBJ2-2	.	TRBV7-8	TGTGCCAGCAGCTCCCAGGGTACCGGGGAGCTGTTTTTT	CASSSQGTGELFF
few	TRBJ1-1	.	TRBV4-1	TGCGCCAGCAGGCTCAGGGGTAAGAACACTGAAGCTTTCTTT	CASRLRGKNTEAFF
few	TRBJ2-7	.	TRBV4-3	TGCGCCAGCAGCCAAGAGTACAGCGCCTACGAGCAGTACTTC	CASSQEYSAYEQYF
.	TRBJ2-5	.	TRBV3-1	TGTGCCAGCAGCCACCTTAGCGGAGGCCAAGAGACCCAGTACTTC	CASSHLSGGQETQYF
.	TRBJ2-3	.	TRBV6-6	TGTGCCAGCAGTTACTATCAGAGCACAGATACGCAGTATTTT	CASSYYQSTDTQYF
few	TRBJ2-5	TRBD2	TRBV7-2	TGTGCCAGCAAGGGGGGACTAGCGGGAGCCCGGGAGACCCAGTACTTC	CASKGGLAGARETQYF
many	TRBJ1-1	.	TRBV12-3/TRBV12-4	TGTGCCAGCAGTTTAGCTTGGTCGAACACTGAAGCTTTCTTT	CASSLAWSNTEAFF
many	TRBJ2-5	.	TRBV18	TGTGCCAGCTCACCATTGCCGGGAGTTGGGGAGACCCAGTACTTC	CASSPLPGVGETQYF
few	TRBJ1-6	.	TRBV30	TGTGCCTGGAGTGTCCTGACACCTCATAATTCACCCCTCCACTTT	CAWSVLTPHNSPLHF
many	TRBJ2-4	.	TRBV4-1	TGCGCCAGCAGCCAATGGGACAGGAGCGGGGACATTCAGTACTTC	CASSQWDRSGDIQYF
few	TRBJ1-2	.	TRBV11-2	TGTGCCAGCAGTCCCGATTCTAGCTATGGCTACACCTTC	CASSPDSSYGYTF
many	TRBJ2-1	.	TRBV5-5	TGTGCCAGCAGCTGGGACGTGGGGGGCGGTCAGCAGTTCTTC	CASSWDVGGGQQFF
.	TRBJ1-6	.	TRBV11-2	TGTGCCAGCAGCCACGATTCACCCCTCCACTTT	CASSHDSPLHF
few	TRBJ2-2	.	TRBV5-4	TGTGCCAGCAGCTTGGGTGGCCGGACAAGCCTCACCGGGGAGCTGTTTTTT	CASSLGGRTSLTGELFF
medium-sized	TRBJ2-7	TRBD2	TRBV12-3/TRBV12-4	TGTGCCAGCAGCCCGGGACTAGCGGGAGCTGGGGAGCAGTACTTC	CASSPGLAGAGEQYF
few	TRBJ2-3	.	TRBV7-3	TGTGCCAGCAGCTTCGGGCAGGTCACAGATACGCAGTATTTT	CASSFGQVTDTQYF
few	TRBJ2-5	TRBD2	TRBV29-1	TGCAGCGGGGGAGGGGTCGGAGCCCAAGAGACCCAGTACTTC	CSGGGVGAQETQYF
once	TRBJ1-1	TRBD1	TRBV20-1	TGCAGTGCTAGAAGAGACAGGGTGGGCACTGAAGCTTTCTTT	CSARRDRVGTEAFF
few	TRBJ2-1	TRBD2	TRBV13	TGTGCCAGCAGCTTAAGGAGCGGGAGTAGGAATGAGCAGTTCTTC	CASSLRSGSRNEQFF
many	TRBJ1-2	.	TRBV27	TGTGCCAGCAGTCCCTTTACATCCGGGGATGGCTACACCTTC	CASSPFTSGDGYTF
few	TRBJ1-5	TRBD1	TRBV30	TGTGCCTGGAGTCCCCTTGGGACAGCATACAATCAGCCCCAGCATTTT	CAWSPLGTAYNQPQHF
.	TRBJ2-1	.	TRBV6-2/TRBV6-3	TGTGCCAGCAGCCGCTGGACAGCCGAGCAGTTCTTC	CASSRWTAEQFF
.	TRBJ2-3	.	TRBV2	TGTGCCAGCAGAGGGATCACAGATACGCAGTATTTT	CASRGITDTQYF
.	TRBJ1-4	.	TRBV7-8	TGTGCCAGCAGCCGGGGAACAGGGACGATTAATGAAAAACTGTTTTTT	CASSRGTGTINEKLFF
.	TRBJ2-7	TRBD2	TRBV12-3/TRBV12-4	TGTGCCAGCAGTCCTCCTAAGGGCGGGAGCTACGAGCAGTACTTC	CASSPPKGGSYEQYF
.	TRBJ2-2	TRBD2	TRBV6-6	TGTGCCAGCAGTTACTCCCTCAGCGGGGTGAACACCGGGGAGCTGTTTTTT	CASSYSLSGVNTGELFF
.	TRBJ2-1	TRBD2	TRBV6-5	TGTGCCAGCAGAGCTAGCGGGAGTAAAGTGCAGTTCTTC	CASRASGSKVQFF
many	TRBJ1-1	.	TRBV12-3/TRBV12-4	TGTGCCAGCAGTGTTTCCTTGAACACTGAAGCTTTCTTT	CASSVSLNTEAFF